These 22 T cell receptor beta chains originate from one sample sequenced in a study of blood T cell repertoires in COVID-19. Sequenced by immunoSEQ multiplex PCR; TCRdb stores in-frame clones only, minus some. The data contain 250,000 to 300,000 clones, around 85% of them singletons. Source material: PBMCs or T cells enriched from blood (not recorded which). The receptors here all came from a woman between 50 and 59 years old who had recovered from COVID-19.

This clone occurred a few times. The chain combines TRBV2 with TRBJ2-3; weak D call: TRBD1 (5 bases). The V and J ends lost 1 base and 5 bases respectively, with 10 bases between them. The length of the CDR3 is 14 residues. From germline, CDR1 is SNHLY and CDR2 FYNNEI. This CDR3 is CASSEEGAGDTQYF. The CDR3 DNA follows: TGTGCCAGCAGTGAAGAAGGGGCCGGAGATACGCAGTATTTT.

The chain combines TRBV7-6 with TRBJ2-7, with 7 bases aligning to TRBD2. The CDR3 spans 16 residues. The J segment lost 6 bases and the V segment lost 1 base, leaving 12 bases of the junction unmatched. Germline loops: CDR1 SGHVS, CDR2 FNYEAQ. This chain's CDR3 is CASSLGVVGGLGEQYF. As DNA, the CDR3 is TGTGCCAGCAGCTTAGGGGTCGTGGGAGGGCTAGGCGAGCAGTACTTC.

The rearrangement uses TRBV5-6 and TRBJ1-2, with D unresolved. V lost 2 bases and J lost 0, with 8 bases in between. This CDR3 is 14 amino acids long. Germline V lookup: CDR1 SGHDT, CDR2 YYEEEE. CDR3 bases: TGTGCCAGCAGCTTTCAAACTACTAACTATGGCTACACCTTC. Translating it yields CASSFQTTNYGYTF.

The chain carries TRBV7-9 and TRBJ2-1; maybe TRBD1 (6 bases). Germline values: CDR1 SEHNR, CDR2 FQNEAQ (reference sequence). The CDR3 sequence is 15 residues long. Between the trimmed V and J ends, which lost 4 bases and 8 bases, there was a span of 18 bases. The CDR3 DNA sequence: TGTGCCAGCAGCTCCAAACAGGGACCTCCCTATGAGCAGTTCTTC. Encoded protein: CASSSKQGPPYEQFF.

The V gene is TRBV5-4, the J gene TRBJ2-3; D uncertain. Trimming pared 2 bases from V and 2 bases from J, leaving 3 bases between. The CDR3 runs 12 residues. Germline CDR1 reads SGHNT; CDR2 reads YYREEE (reference sequence). The CDR3 region is CASSFHTDTQYF. As DNA, the CDR3 is TGTGCCAGCAGCTTCCACACAGATACGCAGTATTTT.

CDR3 protein: CASSLPGTTEAFF. CDR3 in DNA: TGTGCCAGCAGCTTACCCGGGACAACTGAAGCTTTCTTT. V and J are TRBV3-1 (or the pseudogene TRBV3-2) and TRBJ1-1, with D maybe TRBD1 (6 bases). Germline CDR1 LGHDT, CDR2 YNNKEL (reference sequence). The CDR3 is 13 residues long. The V end was cut by 5 bases, the J end by 5 bases, with 12 bases between.

The chain combines TRBV5-1 with TRBJ2-2; D is uncertain. Trimming removed 5 bases at V and 6 bases at J, with 11 bases between. Germline V gives CDR1 SGHRS, CDR2 YFSETQ. This CDR3 is built from 13 residues. Written as DNA, the CDR3 is TGCGCCAGCAGGCAAAATGAGGCCGGGGAGCTGTTTTTT. This sequence encodes CASRQNEAGELFF.

This chain uses TRBV19 with TRBJ2-7, with 11 positions matching TRBD2. CDR3 length: 15 residues. The germline V gene has CDR1 LNHDA and CDR2 SQIVND (reference sequence). V trimming: 3 bases; J trimming: 1 base; junction bases outside the gene matches: 2. The chain's CDR3 is CASSISSGRSYEQYF. The CDR3 DNA follows: TGTGCCAGTAGTATTTCTAGCGGGAGGTCCTACGAGCAGTACTTC.

The chain links TRBV10-1 to TRBJ2-3, with 10 positions matching TRBD2. In germline, CDR1 is WNHNN, CDR2 SYGVQD (reference sequence). With V trimmed by 5 bases and J by 5 bases, 4 bases remained unmatched. The CDR3 is made up of 14 amino acids. CDR3 DNA sequence: TGCGCCAGCAGTCTAGCGGGAGCGGGAGATACGCAGTATTTT. It specifies CASSLAGAGDTQYF.

This clone was detected only once. At one of its ends the junction is not consistent with the germline gene, which may arise from a read error. Additional DNA sequences in this sample encode the identical CDR3. CDR3 residues: CASSPPGQGYTGELFF. The CDR3 region has the DNA TGTGCCAGCTCTCCACCGGGACAGGGCTACACCGGGGAGCTGTTTTTT. V usage is TRBV18 and J usage is TRBJ2-2; TRBD1 matches at 9 bases. Germline V gene data show CDR1 as KGHSH and CDR2 as LQKENI. This CDR3 is built from 16 residues.

This chain uses TRBV6-5 with TRBJ1-2; 10 bases line up with TRBD1. Germline V gene lookup returns CDR1 MNHEY and CDR2 SVGAGI. CDR3 length: 13 residues. V lost 6 bases and J lost 8; bases outside the gene matches: 6. In DNA form, the CDR3 reads TGTGCCAGCAGAACGGACAGGGGGGGAGGCTACACCTTC. It translates to CASRTDRGGGYTF.

This clone was detected a few times. V usage is TRBV27 and J usage is TRBJ2-7; TRBD2 agrees at 10 bases. Looked up from germline, CDR1 is MNHEY and CDR2 is SMNVEV (reference sequence). The CDR3 consists of 16 residues. V shed 3 bases and J 1 base; nucleotides not matched to a gene: 6. The CDR3: CASSLKAGGISYEQYF. CDR3 nucleotide sequence: TGTGCCAGCAGTTTGAAAGCGGGAGGGATTTCCTACGAGCAGTACTTC.

The rearrangement links TRBV5-1 to TRBJ1-5; 7 bases match TRBD1. The J segment lost 5 bases and the V segment lost 0 bases, leaving 2 bases of the junction unmatched. The CDR3 sequence is 14 residues long. CDR1 and CDR2 (germline): SGHRS, YFSETQ. The CDR3 sequence is CASSLEQGHQPQHF. Written as DNA, the CDR3 is TGCGCCAGCAGCTTGGAACAGGGGCATCAGCCCCAGCATTTT.

The chain uses TRBV6-4 and TRBJ2-1; perhaps TRBD1 as D (5 bases). Between the trimmed V and J ends, which lost 5 bases and 5 bases, there was a span of 22 bases. Germline CDR1 MRHNA, CDR2 SNTAGT. The CDR3 contains 17 residues. In DNA form, the CDR3 reads TGTGCCAGCAGTCACCTAACAGACAGCGAGGTTAACAATGAGCAGTTCTTC. Its translation: CASSHLTDSEVNNEQFF.

The chain's CDR3 is CASSSQEQGNYGYTF. The CDR3 DNA reads TGTGCCAGCAGCTCCCAAGAACAGGGGAACTATGGCTACACCTTC. The gene calls are TRBV7-9 and TRBJ1-2, with TRBD1 identical over 7 bases. CDR1 SEHNR and CDR2 FQNEAQ come from the germline V gene (reference sequence). V was clipped by 4 bases and J by 2 bases; unmatched bases: 7. The CDR3 extends over 15 amino acids.

The J gene is TRBJ1-1, the V gene TRBV28; TRBD1 aligns across 9 bases. The CDR3 runs to 16 residues. J gave up 4 bases and V 5 bases, and 11 bases lay outside the gene matches. The germline V gene encodes CDR1 MDHEN and CDR2 SYDVKM. The CDR3 loop reads CASSPPPGQGITEAFF. CDR3 DNA sequence: TGTGCCAGCAGTCCCCCCCCGGGACAGGGTATCACTGAAGCTTTCTTT.

The count of this clone is one. The rearrangement links TRBV2 to TRBJ2-7; 8 bases align to TRBD2. This CDR3 is built from 15 residues. Germline-derived CDR1 and CDR2 are SNHLY and FYNNEI. With V trimmed by 4 bases and J by 4 bases, 9 bases remained unmatched. CDR3 residues: CASSVGRGRPYEQYF. The CDR3 nucleotides are TGTGCCAGCAGTGTCGGTCGCGGGAGGCCATACGAGCAGTACTTC. Based on the CDR3 plus reference TRBV2 and TRBJ2-7, the full variable domain is EPEVTQTPSHQVTQMGQEVILRCVPISNHLYFYWYRQILGQKVEFLVSFYNNEISEKSEIFDDQFSVERPDGSNFTLKIRSTKLEDSAMYFCASSVGRGRPYEQYFGPGTRLTVT.

The gene calls are TRBV20-1 and TRBJ1-2, with D possibly TRBD1 on 5 matching bases. The V gene lost 3 bases and the J gene lost 2 bases, with 13 bases spanning the gap. The CDR3 has 14 amino acids. Looked up from germline, CDR1 is DFQATT and CDR2 is SNEGSKA (reference sequence). This CDR3 reads CSASPGRGNYGYTF. CDR3 DNA sequence: TGCAGTGCTAGTCCCGGGAGGGGCAACTATGGCTACACCTTC.

This chain joins TRBV7-9 and TRBJ2-7, with 9 bases that match TRBD1. Trimming at V came to 5 bases and at J to 2 bases, leaving 10 bases not matched to a gene. Germline CDR1 SEHNR, CDR2 FQNEAQ (reference sequence). This CDR3 comprises 16 residues. The CDR3 region has the DNA TGTGCCAGCAGCGAGACGGGACAGGGTACCCCCTACGAGCAGTACTTC. Protein: CASSETGQGTPYEQYF.

This chain uses TRBV6-5 with TRBJ2-7; D is unresolved. Germline values: CDR1 MNHEY, CDR2 SVGAGI. V gave up 8 bases and J gave up 2 bases, with 7 bases separating them. This CDR3 has 11 residues. CDR3 DNA: TGTGCCAGCGCGGCTGCCTACGAGCAGTACTTC. Its protein is CASAAAYEQYF.

The chain couples TRBV18 to TRBJ2-7, with 10 bases lining up with TRBD1. The CDR3 is 18 residues long. The trim removed 2 bases at V and 2 bases at J, leaving 12 bases unmatched. Germline V CDR1 and CDR2: KGHSH, LQKENI. CDR3 in amino acids: CASSPGTGVGLKPYEQYF. CDR3 DNA sequence: TGTGCCAGCTCACCAGGGACAGGGGTTGGACTGAAGCCCTACGAGCAGTACTTC.

This chain uses TRBV7-8 with TRBJ2-1; 7 bases are a match to TRBD1. Germline V gene data show CDR1 as SGHVS and CDR2 as FQNEAQ. CDR3 size: 14 residues. With 5 bases clipped from V and 5 bases from J, the junction kept 6 bases outside the gene matches. In DNA form, the CDR3 reads TGTGCCAGCAGCCTACAGGGGCCCCACAATGAGCAGTTCTTC. Translated, it gives CASSLQGPHNEQFF. The full variable domain, rest sourced from reference TRBV7-8 and TRBJ2-1, is GAGVSQSPRYKVAKRGQDVALRCDPISGHVSLFWYQQALGQGPEFLTYFQNEAQLDKSGLPSDRFFAERPEGSVSTLKIQRTQQEDSAVYLCASSLQGPHNEQFFGPGTRLTVL.